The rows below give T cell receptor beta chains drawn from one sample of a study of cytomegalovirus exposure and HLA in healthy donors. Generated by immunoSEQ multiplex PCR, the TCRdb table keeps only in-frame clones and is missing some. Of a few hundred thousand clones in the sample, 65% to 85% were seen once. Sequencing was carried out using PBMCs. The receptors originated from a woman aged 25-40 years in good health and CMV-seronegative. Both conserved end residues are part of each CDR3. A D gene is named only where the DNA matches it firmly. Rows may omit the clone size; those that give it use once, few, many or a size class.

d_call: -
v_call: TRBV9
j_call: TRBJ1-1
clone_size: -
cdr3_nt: TGTGCCAGCAGCGTAGGAGACAGGAACTATGAAGCTTTCTTT
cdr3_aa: CASSVGDRNYEAFF

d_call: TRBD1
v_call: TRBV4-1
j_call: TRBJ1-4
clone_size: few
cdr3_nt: TGCGCCAGCAGCCTTAACAGGGGTGGAGGTGAAAAACTGTTTTTT
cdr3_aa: CASSLNRGGGEKLFF

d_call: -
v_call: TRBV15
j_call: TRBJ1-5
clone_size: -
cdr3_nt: TGTGCCACCAGCAGAGATGGGGGGCAGCCCCAGCATTTT
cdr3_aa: CATSRDGGQPQHF

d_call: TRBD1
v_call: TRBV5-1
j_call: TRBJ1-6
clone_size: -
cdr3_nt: TGCGCCAGCAGTCCGGGACAGGGGCGAAATAATTCACCCCTCCACTTT
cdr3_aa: CASSPGQGRNNSPLHF

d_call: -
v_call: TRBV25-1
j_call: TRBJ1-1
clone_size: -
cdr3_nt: TGTGCCAGCAGTGGACACGAAAGGGGGGGCACTGAAGCTTTCTTT
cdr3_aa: CASSGHERGGTEAFF

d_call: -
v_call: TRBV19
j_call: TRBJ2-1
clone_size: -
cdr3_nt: TGTGCCAGTAGACCCCGCGGGGCCGGTTACAATGAGCAGTTCTTC
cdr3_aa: CASRPRGAGYNEQFF

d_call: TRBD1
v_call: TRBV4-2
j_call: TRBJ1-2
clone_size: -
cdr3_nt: TGTGCCAGCAGCCAAGAGAGACAGGGGGGGCCTTACACCTTC
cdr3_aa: CASSQERQGGPYTF

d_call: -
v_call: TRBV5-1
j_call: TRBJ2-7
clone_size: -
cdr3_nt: TGCGCCAGCAGCGGAAACAGGTTCAAGTACTTC
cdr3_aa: CASSGNRFKYF

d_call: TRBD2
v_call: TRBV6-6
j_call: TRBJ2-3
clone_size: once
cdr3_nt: TGTGCCAGCAGTTACTCGAGGACTAGCGGGAGGGATACGCAGTATTTT
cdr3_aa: CASSYSRTSGRDTQYF

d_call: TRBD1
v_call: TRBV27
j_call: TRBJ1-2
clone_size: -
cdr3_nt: TGTGCCAGCAGTAAAATAGGGGGCCTTAACTATGGCTACACCTTC
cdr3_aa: CASSKIGGLNYGYTF

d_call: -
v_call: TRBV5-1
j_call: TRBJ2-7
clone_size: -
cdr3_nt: TGCGCCAGCAGCCCGGTCCCGACAGGAACCTACGAGCAGTACTTC
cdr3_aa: CASSPVPTGTYEQYF

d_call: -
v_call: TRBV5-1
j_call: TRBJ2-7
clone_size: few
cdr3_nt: TGCGCCACCCACGACACACCGGCAAGCGAGCAGTACTTC
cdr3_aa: CATHDTPASEQYF

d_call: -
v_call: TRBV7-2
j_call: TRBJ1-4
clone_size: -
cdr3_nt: TGTGCCAGCAGCTCGGCGGATGAAAAACTGTTTTTT
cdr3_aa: CASSSADEKLFF

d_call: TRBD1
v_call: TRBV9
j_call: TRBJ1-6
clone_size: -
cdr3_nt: TGTGCCAGCAGCTCACAGGGGGCCCTTCTGAATTCACCCCTCCACTTT
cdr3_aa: CASSSQGALLNSPLHF

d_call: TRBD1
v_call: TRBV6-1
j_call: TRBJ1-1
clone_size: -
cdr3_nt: TGTGCCGGAACGGACAGGGGTGGCCCTGAAGCTTTCTTT
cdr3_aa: CAGTDRGGPEAFF

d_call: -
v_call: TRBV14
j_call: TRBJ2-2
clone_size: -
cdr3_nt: TGTGCCAGCAGCCAAGAACAGGGTCCGGTGGGGGAGCTGTTTTTT
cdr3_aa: CASSQEQGPVGELFF

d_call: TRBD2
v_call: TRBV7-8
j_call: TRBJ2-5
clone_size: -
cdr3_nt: TGTGCCAGCAGCCGGACTAGCGGGGATAAAGAGACCCAGTACTTC
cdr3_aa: CASSRTSGDKETQYF

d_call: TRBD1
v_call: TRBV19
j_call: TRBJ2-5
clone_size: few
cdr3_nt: TGTGCCAGTAGCCTTCAGACAGGGCCGGGAGAGACCCAGTACTTC
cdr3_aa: CASSLQTGPGETQYF

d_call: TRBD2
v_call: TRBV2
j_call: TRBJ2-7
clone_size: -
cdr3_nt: TGTGCCAGCACCCCGGGACTAGCTCTCGAGCAGTACTTC
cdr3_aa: CASTPGLALEQYF

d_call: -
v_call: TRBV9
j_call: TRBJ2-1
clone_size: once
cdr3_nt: TGTGCCAGCAGCAGACTCGGTAGTGGCTCCTACAATGAGCAGTTCTTC
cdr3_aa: CASSRLGSGSYNEQFF

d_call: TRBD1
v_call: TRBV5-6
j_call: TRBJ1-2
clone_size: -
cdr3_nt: TGTGCCAGCAGCACCTCCGACAGGGCAAACTATGGCTACCCCTTC
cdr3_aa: CASSTSDRANYGYPF

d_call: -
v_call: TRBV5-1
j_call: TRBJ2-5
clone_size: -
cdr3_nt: TGCGCCAGCAGCTTGATGGTAGCTGAACAAGAGACCCAGTACTTC
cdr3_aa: CASSLMVAEQETQYF

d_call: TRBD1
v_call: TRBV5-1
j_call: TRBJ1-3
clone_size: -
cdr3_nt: TGCGCCAGCAGCTTATCCGGGACAGGCGTCTCTGGAAACACCATATATTTT
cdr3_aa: CASSLSGTGVSGNTIYF

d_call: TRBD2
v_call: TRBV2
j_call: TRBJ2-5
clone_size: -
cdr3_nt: TGTGCCAGCATCCTCGGACTAGCGGGGGGCAATATCCAAGAGACCCAGTACTTC
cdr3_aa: CASILGLAGGNIQETQYF

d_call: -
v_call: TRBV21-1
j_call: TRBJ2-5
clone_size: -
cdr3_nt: TGTGCCAGCAGCAAAACAAATAGCGGGAGGTGGGAGACCCAGTACTTC
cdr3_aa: CASSKTNSGRWETQYF

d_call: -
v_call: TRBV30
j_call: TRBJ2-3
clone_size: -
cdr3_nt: TGTGCCTGGACTAGAACGAGGTTAACAGATACGCAGTATTTT
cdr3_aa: CAWTRTRLTDTQYF

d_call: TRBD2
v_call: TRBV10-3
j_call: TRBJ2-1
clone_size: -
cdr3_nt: TGTGCCATCAGAAGCGGGAGGGCCGGGTACAATGAGCAGTTCTTC
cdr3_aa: CAIRSGRAGYNEQFF

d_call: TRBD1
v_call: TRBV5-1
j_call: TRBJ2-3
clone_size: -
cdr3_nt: TGCGCCAGCAGCTTGGGCAACAGGGGGCGCACAGATACGCAGTATTTT
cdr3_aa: CASSLGNRGRTDTQYF

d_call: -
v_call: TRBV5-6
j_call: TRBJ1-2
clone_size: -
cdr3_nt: TGTGCCAGCAGGGGCCGGGGGGGCTGGGGCTACACCTTC
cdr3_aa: CASRGRGGWGYTF

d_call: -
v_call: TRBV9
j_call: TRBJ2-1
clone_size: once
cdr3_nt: TGTGCCAGCAGCGTCGACAGGTCCAATGAGCAGTTCTTC
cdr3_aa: CASSVDRSNEQFF

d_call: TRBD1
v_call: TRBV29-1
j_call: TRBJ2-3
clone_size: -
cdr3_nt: TGCAGCGTTGCGTGGGCAGGGGGCAGGACAGATACGCAGTATTTT
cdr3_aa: CSVAWAGGRTDTQYF

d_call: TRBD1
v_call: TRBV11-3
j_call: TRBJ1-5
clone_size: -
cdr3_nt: TGTGCCAGCAGCTTACCCGGACAGGGACTTTATAGCAATCAGCCCCAGCATTTT
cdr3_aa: CASSLPGQGLYSNQPQHF

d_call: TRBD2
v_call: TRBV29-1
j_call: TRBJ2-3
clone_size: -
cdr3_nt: TGCAGCGTTGAAGATCTGGGGGGGAGTCGCACAGATACGCAGTATTTT
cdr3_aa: CSVEDLGGSRTDTQYF

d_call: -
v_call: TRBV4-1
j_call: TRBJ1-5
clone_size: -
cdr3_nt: TGCGCCAGCAGCCCCACGAGGATGGGCAATCAGCCCCAGCATTTT
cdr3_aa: CASSPTRMGNQPQHF

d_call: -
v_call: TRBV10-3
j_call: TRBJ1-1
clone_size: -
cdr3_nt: TGTGCCATCAGTGACAGGATCGGCACTGAAGCTTTCTTT
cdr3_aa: CAISDRIGTEAFF

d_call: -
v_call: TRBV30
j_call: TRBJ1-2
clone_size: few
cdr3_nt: TGTGCCTGGAGTGTATTCTTCGCTAACTATGGCTACACCTTC
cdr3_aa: CAWSVFFANYGYTF

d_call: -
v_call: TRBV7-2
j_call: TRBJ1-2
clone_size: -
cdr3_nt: TGTGCCAGCAGCTTATCAAGGGGAGGGAATGGCTACACCTTC
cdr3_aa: CASSLSRGGNGYTF

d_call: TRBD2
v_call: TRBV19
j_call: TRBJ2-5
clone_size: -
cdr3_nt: TGTGCCAGTAGTAACCGACTAGCGGGGCACCAAGAGACCCAGTACTTC
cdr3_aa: CASSNRLAGHQETQYF

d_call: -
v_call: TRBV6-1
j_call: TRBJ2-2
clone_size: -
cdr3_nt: TGTGCCAGCACCTTTCAGGGTGGGGAGCTGTTTTTT
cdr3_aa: CASTFQGGELFF

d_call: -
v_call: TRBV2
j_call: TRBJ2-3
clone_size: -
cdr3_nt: TGTGCCAGCAAAGGGGGGGTTGGGACAGATACGCAGTATTTT
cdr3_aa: CASKGGVGTDTQYF

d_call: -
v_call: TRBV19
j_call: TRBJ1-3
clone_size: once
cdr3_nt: TGTGCCAGTAGTATCACAGGGTACGGAAACACCATATATTTT
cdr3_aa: CASSITGYGNTIYF

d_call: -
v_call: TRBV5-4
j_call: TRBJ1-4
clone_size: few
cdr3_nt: TGTGCCAGCAGCTTGGACCTGGCAGCTAATGAAAAACTGTTTTTT
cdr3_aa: CASSLDLAANEKLFF

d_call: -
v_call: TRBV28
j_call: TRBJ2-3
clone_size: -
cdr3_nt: TGTGCCAGCACTCAGGTGGGGAGGGATACGCAGTATTTT
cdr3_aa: CASTQVGRDTQYF

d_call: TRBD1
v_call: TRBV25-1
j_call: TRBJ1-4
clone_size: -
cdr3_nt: TGTGCCAGAAATTTGGGGGACAGGGGGCATGAAAAACTGTTTTTT
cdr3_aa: CARNLGDRGHEKLFF

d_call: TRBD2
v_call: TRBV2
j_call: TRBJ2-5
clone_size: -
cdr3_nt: TGTGCCAGCAGCCGAGGACTAGCGGTTCAAGAGACCCAGTACTTC
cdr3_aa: CASSRGLAVQETQYF

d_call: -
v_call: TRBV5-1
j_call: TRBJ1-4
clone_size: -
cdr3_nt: TGCGCCAGCAGCTCCGGGGGGTCGGCAACTAATGAAAAACTGTTTTTT
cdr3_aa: CASSSGGSATNEKLFF

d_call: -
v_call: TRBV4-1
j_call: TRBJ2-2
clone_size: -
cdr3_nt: TGCGCCAGCAGCCGCCGAGGGGGGGGAATTTCTATCGGGGAGCTGTTTTTT
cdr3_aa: CASSRRGGGISIGELFF

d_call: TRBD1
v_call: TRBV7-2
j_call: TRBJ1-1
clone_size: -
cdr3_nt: TGTGCCAGCAGCTTATGGGACAGGGCGTTTGCTGAAGCTTTCTTT
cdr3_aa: CASSLWDRAFAEAFF